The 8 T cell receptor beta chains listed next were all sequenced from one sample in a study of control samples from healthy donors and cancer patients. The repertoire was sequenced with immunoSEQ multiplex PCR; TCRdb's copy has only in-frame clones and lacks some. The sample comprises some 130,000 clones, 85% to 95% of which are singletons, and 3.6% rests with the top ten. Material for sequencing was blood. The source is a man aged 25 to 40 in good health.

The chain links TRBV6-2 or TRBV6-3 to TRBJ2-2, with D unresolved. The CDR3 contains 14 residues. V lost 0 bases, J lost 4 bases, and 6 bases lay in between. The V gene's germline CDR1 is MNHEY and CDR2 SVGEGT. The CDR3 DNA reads TGTGCCAGCAGTTACTCTCCCCCCACCGGGGAGCTGTTTTTT. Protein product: CASSYSPPTGELFF.

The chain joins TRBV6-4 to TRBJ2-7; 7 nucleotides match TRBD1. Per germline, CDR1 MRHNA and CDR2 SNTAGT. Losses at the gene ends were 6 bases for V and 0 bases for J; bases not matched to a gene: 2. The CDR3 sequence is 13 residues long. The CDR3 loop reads CASRGQFSYEQYF. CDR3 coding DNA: TGTGCCAGCAGGGGACAGTTCTCCTACGAGCAGTACTTC.

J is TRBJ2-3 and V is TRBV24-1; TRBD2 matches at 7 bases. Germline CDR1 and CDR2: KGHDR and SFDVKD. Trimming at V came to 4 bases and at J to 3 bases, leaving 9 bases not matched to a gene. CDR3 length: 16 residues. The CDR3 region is CATSDPAGVRTDTQYF. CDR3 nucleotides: TGTGCCACCAGTGACCCCGCGGGGGTTCGTACAGATACGCAGTATTTT.

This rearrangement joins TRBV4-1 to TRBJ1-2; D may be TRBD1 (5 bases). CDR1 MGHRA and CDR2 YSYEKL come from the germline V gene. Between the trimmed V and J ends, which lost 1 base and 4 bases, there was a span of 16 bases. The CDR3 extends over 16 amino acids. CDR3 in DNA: TGCGCCAGCAGCCAAGCCGGGCAGGGAAGAAGCTATGGCTACACCTTC. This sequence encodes CASSQAGQGRSYGYTF.

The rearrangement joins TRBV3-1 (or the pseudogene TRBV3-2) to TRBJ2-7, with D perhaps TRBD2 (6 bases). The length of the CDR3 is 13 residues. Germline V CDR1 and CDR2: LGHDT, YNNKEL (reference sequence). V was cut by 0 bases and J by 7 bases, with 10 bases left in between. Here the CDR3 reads CASSQEREEEQYF. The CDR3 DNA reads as TGTGCCAGCAGCCAAGAAAGGGAGGAAGAGCAGTACTTC.

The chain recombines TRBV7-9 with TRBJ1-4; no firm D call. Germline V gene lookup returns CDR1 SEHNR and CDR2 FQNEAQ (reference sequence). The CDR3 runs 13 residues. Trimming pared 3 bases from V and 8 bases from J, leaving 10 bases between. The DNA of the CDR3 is TGTGCCAGCAGCTTTGAGACATTGGAAAAACTGTTTTTT. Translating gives CASSFETLEKLFF.

This CDR3 reads CASSYSGYNQPQHF. The CDR3 bases are TGTGCCAGCAGTTACTCTGGGTACAATCAGCCCCAGCATTTT. This chain connects TRBV6-2 or TRBV6-3 to TRBJ1-5; D is unresolved. Trimming pared 0 bases from V and 3 bases from J, leaving 6 bases between. CDR1 and CDR2 from the germline V gene are MNHEY and SVGEGT. The CDR3 has 14 residues.

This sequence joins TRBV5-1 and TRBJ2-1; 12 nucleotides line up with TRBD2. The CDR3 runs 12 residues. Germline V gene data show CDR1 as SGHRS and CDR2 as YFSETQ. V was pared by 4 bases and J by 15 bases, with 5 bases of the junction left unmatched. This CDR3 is CASSPASGGVFF. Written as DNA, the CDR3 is TGCGCCAGCAGCCCAGCTAGCGGGGGGGTGTTCTTC.